The 27 T cell receptor beta chains below were found in one sample sequenced in a study of early T cells in non-severe SARS-CoV-2 infection. Each CDR3 protein gets one entry after TCRdb re-called the 5' RACE reads with MiXCR. The sample records under 85,000 distinct CDR3 sequences, around 13% being singletons. Specimen: whole blood. The source is an adult who was a healthcare worker with PCR-confirmed SARS-CoV-2 infection or an uninfected control (not recorded which).

The CDR3 coding sequence is TGTGCCAGCGCCCCAGAGGGGACGGGGAAGTATGGCTACACCTTC. Protein product: CASAPEGTGKYGYTF. This chain links TRBV25-1 with TRBJ1-2; D is perhaps TRBD1 (5 bases). This CDR3 is 15 amino acids long. Trimming pared 8 bases from V and 5 bases from J, leaving 21 bases between. Germline CDR1 MGHDK, CDR2 SYGVNS.

This clonotype has just a few counts. The chain has TRBV20-1 and TRBJ2-2, with D uncertain. The germline gives CDR1 DFQATT, CDR2 SNEGSKA (reference sequence). This CDR3 contains 13 residues. V was cut by 5 bases and J by 4 bases, with 11 bases left in between. The CDR3, as DNA: TGCAGTGCTCCGAGTGGGGTCACCGGGGAGCTGTTTTTT. Amino acid sequence: CSAPSGVTGELFF.

This clonotype was observed once. This chain connects TRBV28 to TRBJ1-2; weak D call: TRBD1 (5 bases). V was trimmed by 3 bases and J by 0 bases, leaving 17 bases between them. Germline assignment: CDR1 MDHEN and CDR2 SYDVKM. The CDR3 totals 17 residues. The CDR3 sequence is CASSFGWTGPTNYGYTF. CDR3 sequence (DNA): TGTGCCAGCAGTTTCGGCTGGACGGGGCCAACTAACTATGGCTACACCTTC.

This clonotype was seen ten or more times. V gene TRBV24-1 combines with J gene TRBJ2-1; 7 bases are a match to TRBD1. The CDR3 totals 13 residues. Germline CDR1 KGHDR, CDR2 SFDVKD. V shed 10 bases, J shed 5 bases, and the junction held 7 bases outside the gene matches. The CDR3 spells CATQGVRDNEQFF. The DNA for the CDR3 is TGTGCCACGCAGGGGGTTAGGGACAATGAGCAGTTCTTC.

The chain is built from TRBV11-2 and TRBJ2-1, with a weak D call TRBD2 (6 bases). The CDR3 runs to 13 residues. V lost 1 base to trimming and J lost 7 bases, with 8 bases between them. Germline CDR1 and CDR2: SGHAT and FQNNGV. The CDR3 loop is CASSLGRENEQFF. For the CDR3, the DNA is TGTGCCAGCAGCTTAGGTCGGGAGAATGAGCAGTTCTTC.

The chain is built from TRBV7-9 and TRBJ2-4, with no clear D. The CDR3 length is 14 residues. The germline V gene encodes CDR1 SEHNR and CDR2 FQNEAQ (reference sequence). Trimming pared 5 bases from V and 8 bases from J, leaving 16 bases between. The chain's CDR3 is CASSPTQAADIQYF. The CDR3 DNA sequence: TGTGCCAGCAGCCCGACCCAGGCCGCGGACATTCAGTACTTC. The variable domain in full, with the rest retrieved from reference TRBV7-9 and TRBJ2-4, is DTGVSQNPRHKITKRGQNVTFRCDPISEHNRLYWYRQTLGQGPEFLTYFQNEAQLEKSRLLSDRFSAERPKGSFSTLEIQRTEQGDSAMYLCASSPTQAADIQYFGAGTRLSVL.

This clonotype was counted at least ten times. J is TRBJ1-5 and V is TRBV19; D is perhaps TRBD1 (5 bases). This CDR3 has 13 residues. Germline values: CDR1 LNHDA, CDR2 SQIVND (reference sequence). V was pared by 5 bases and J by 7 bases, with 12 bases between. CDR3 residues: CASSDQGPQPQHF. The CDR3 nucleotides are TGTGCCAGTAGTGATCAGGGTCCGCAGCCCCAGCATTTT.

This clonotype has a handful of counts. The chain combines TRBV6-5 with TRBJ2-7; no definite D call. The CDR3 consists of 13 residues. Germline V gene data show CDR1 as MNHEY and CDR2 as SVGAGI. Trimming shortened V by 5 bases and J by 3 bases, and 11 bases separated the two germline ends. CDR3: CASSPQRDYEQYF. The CDR3 DNA is TGTGCCAGCAGTCCGCAGCGAGACTACGAGCAGTACTTC.

This clonotype was counted only a few times. CDR3 in amino acids: CASSRTSGSRNEQFF. The CDR3 region has the DNA TGTGCCAGCAGTCGGACTAGCGGGAGTCGGAATGAGCAGTTCTTC. J is TRBJ2-1 and V is TRBV2; 13 nucleotides line up with TRBD2. Unmatched junction bases numbered 5, after V lost 5 bases and J lost 7 bases. Germline V gene data show CDR1 as SNHLY and CDR2 as FYNNEI. This CDR3 comprises 15 residues.

This sequence joins TRBV12-3 or TRBV12-4 and TRBJ2-2; 11 nucleotides match TRBD1. V shed 4 bases and J 7 bases; nucleotides not matched to a gene: 11. This CDR3 contains 17 residues. For the CDR3, the DNA is TGTGCCAGCAGTTATACCGGGACAGGGGGTTTAGGCGGGGAGCTGTTTTTT. Residues: CASSYTGTGGLGGELFF.

The V call is TRBV2, the J call TRBJ1-1; D not resolved. This CDR3 region has 15 residues. Germline CDR1 SNHLY, CDR2 FYNNEI. Trimming pared 2 bases from V and 4 bases from J, leaving 14 bases between. The CDR3 protein is CASSEWGMAGTEAFF. CDR3 nucleotides: TGTGCCAGCAGTGAATGGGGTATGGCAGGCACTGAAGCTTTCTTT.

This clonotype was counted at least ten times. This chain links TRBV28 with TRBJ2-7, with TRBD1 identical over 9 bases. Germline CDR1 MDHEN, CDR2 SYDVKM. V lost 5 bases, J lost 0 bases, and 11 bases stayed unmatched. The CDR3 is made up of 17 amino acids. In DNA, the CDR3 is TGTGCCAGCAGTCCTTTCCGGGACAGGGTTAGCTCCTACGAGCAGTACTTC. Its protein product is CASSPFRDRVSSYEQYF. Filled out from reference TRBV28 and TRBJ2-7, the complete variable domain reads DVKVTQSSRYLVKRTGEKVFLECVQDMDHENMFWYRQDPGLGLRLIYFSYDVKMKEKGDIPEGYSVSREKKERFSLILESASTNQTSMYLCASSPFRDRVSSYEQYFGPGTRLTVT.

This clonotype was observed many times. V and J are TRBV20-1 and TRBJ1-1; possible D gene TRBD1, 6 bases. The CDR3 extends over 12 amino acids. Germline V lookup: CDR1 DFQATT, CDR2 SNEGSKA (reference sequence). Trimming stripped 5 bases from V and 5 bases from J, with 12 bases between. The chain's CDR3 is CSAGGGVTEAFF. DNA for the CDR3: TGCAGTGCTGGGGGCGGGGTGACTGAAGCTTTCTTT.

This clonotype was counted a few times. The genes are TRBV15 and TRBJ1-4; 9 positions agree with TRBD1. Per germline, CDR1 LNHNV and CDR2 YYDKDF (reference sequence). V lost 4 bases to trimming and J lost 7 bases; unmatched junction nucleotides: 7. The CDR3 covers 15 residues. As DNA, the CDR3 is TGTGCCACCAGCACCCTAAAACAGGGGGCTGAAAAACTGTTTTTT. Protein: CATSTLKQGAEKLFF.

This clonotype was seen repeatedly, ten times or more. This chain connects TRBV20-1 to TRBJ2-7; 7 bases agree with TRBD2. Germline CDR1 reads DFQATT; CDR2 reads SNEGSKA (reference sequence). V gave up 1 base and J gave up 6 bases; unmatched junction bases: 18. This CDR3 region has 17 residues. The DNA for the CDR3 is TGCAGTGCTAGAGGGACAAGATTCTGGCGGGAGATATGCGAGCAGTACTTC. Translation: CSARGTRFWREICEQYF.

This clonotype turned up a few times. The rearrangement joins TRBV7-9 to TRBJ1-3; 7 bases match TRBD1. J gave up 1 base and V 7 bases, and 10 bases lay outside the gene matches. Germline CDR1 SEHNR, CDR2 FQNEAQ (reference sequence). The CDR3 sequence is 16 residues long. The CDR3 DNA sequence: TGTGCCAGCACCCGGGACAGCCATATTTCTGGAAACACCATATATTTT. Its protein is CASTRDSHISGNTIYF.

Only a few counts were recorded for this clonotype. The chain carries TRBV19 and TRBJ2-5; D is possibly TRBD1 or TRBD2 (5 bases each). The V end was cut by 5 bases, the J end by 6 bases, with 16 bases between. Germline CDR1 LNHDA, CDR2 SQIVND (reference sequence). The CDR3 is 14 amino acids. CDR3 sequence reads: CASSLLGTDKTQYF. CDR3 DNA sequence: TGTGCCAGTAGTCTCCTCGGGACCGACAAGACCCAGTACTTC.

This sequence joins TRBV4-2 and TRBJ2-3; D is unclear. The CDR3 length is 11 residues. Germline V lookup: CDR1 LGHNA, CDR2 YNFKEQ. The V end was cut by 1 base, the J end by 7 bases, with 3 bases between. The CDR3 region is CASSQGYTQYF. In DNA, the CDR3 is TGTGCCAGCAGCCAAGGGTATACGCAGTATTTT.

Ten or more counts support this clonotype. The DNA of the CDR3 is TGCGCCAGCAGCTTGGGTCAGGGGTCCTACGAGCAGTACTTC. Protein sequence: CASSLGQGSYEQYF. The genes are TRBV5-1 and TRBJ2-7, with D perhaps TRBD1 (6 bases). V lost 0 bases and J lost 1, with 8 bases in between. Germline V CDR1 and CDR2: SGHRS, YFSETQ. This CDR3 is 14 amino acids long.

The sample holds many counts of this clonotype. This rearrangement joins TRBV28 to TRBJ1-1, with 7 bases identical to TRBD1. With V trimmed by 5 bases and J by 7 bases, 7 bases remained unmatched. The CDR3 runs 13 residues. CDR1 and CDR2 (germline): MDHEN, SYDVKM. The CDR3 DNA follows: TGTGCCAGCAGTCAATCGACAGGGATTGAAGCTTTCTTT. Its translation is CASSQSTGIEAFF.

This clonotype was found a few times. The gene calls are TRBV11-2 and TRBJ2-1; D call uncertain. There are 14 residues in the CDR3. The germline V gene has CDR1 SGHAT and CDR2 FQNNGV. V lost 5 bases and J 0 bases, leaving 8 bases between the germline ends. CDR3 in amino acids: CASSRFSSYNEQFF. CDR3 coding DNA: TGTGCCAGCAGCCGGTTTAGCTCCTACAATGAGCAGTTCTTC.

This clonotype was seen ten or more times. The chain combines TRBV29-1 with TRBJ1-2; D unresolved. This CDR3 contains 12 residues. V was cut by 3 bases and J by 1 base, with 6 bases left in between. Germline lookup yields CDR1 SQVTM and CDR2 ANQGSEA. The CDR3 loop reads CSVDRINYGYTF. CDR3 sequence (DNA): TGCAGCGTTGACCGAATTAACTATGGCTACACCTTC.

A few counts support this clonotype. The rearrangement joins TRBV28 to TRBJ1-2; TRBD1 matches at 7 bases. The CDR3 is 14 amino acids. Germline V gene lookup returns CDR1 MDHEN and CDR2 SYDVKM. V lost 7 bases to trimming and J lost 5 bases; unmatched junction nucleotides: 10. The CDR3 sequence: CASTSGDRPYGYTF. DNA of the CDR3: TGTGCCAGCACATCGGGGGACAGACCTTATGGCTACACCTTC.

The chain combines TRBV5-1 with TRBJ2-3; D not resolved. CDR3 size: 14 residues. Germline lookup yields CDR1 SGHRS and CDR2 YFSETQ. V dropped 0 bases and J dropped 2 bases, with 7 bases sitting between them. The CDR3 region has the DNA TGCGCCAGCAGCTTGGTGACGCCCACAGATACGCAGTATTTT. Amino acids: CASSLVTPTDTQYF.

This clonotype was seen a few times. The gene calls are TRBV28 and TRBJ1-1, with D hard to call. The ends were cut back, 1 base at V and 4 bases at J, with 7 bases in the middle. The CDR3 has 13 amino acids. Per germline, CDR1 MDHEN and CDR2 SYDVKM. CDR3 DNA: TGTGCCAGCAGTTTATCAGGCAGCACTGAAGCTTTCTTT. It is translated as CASSLSGSTEAFF.

The table lists this clonotype with a few counts. This chain uses TRBV29-1 with TRBJ2-1, with D uncertain. Trimming removed 0 bases at V and 10 bases at J, with 13 bases between. The CDR3 consists of 13 residues. CDR1 SQVTM and CDR2 ANQGSEA come from the germline V gene. The CDR3 here is CSVEDPHGGEQFF. The DNA of the CDR3 is TGCAGCGTTGAAGACCCACACGGTGGAGAGCAGTTCTTC.

The chain links TRBV6-5 to TRBJ2-1; D is possibly TRBD2 (6 bases). V shed 6 bases and J shed 13 bases, with 28 bases lying between them. The germline V gene has CDR1 MNHEY and CDR2 SVGAGI. The CDR3 consists of 16 residues. The CDR3 spells CASSEGGTLSQWGQFF. The CDR3, as DNA: TGTGCCAGCAGCGAAGGCGGGACTCTAAGCCAATGGGGACAGTTCTTC.